A single sample is the source of the 29 T cell receptor beta chains below, sequenced in a study of blood T cells in healthy people across ages. A J-beta primer mix and a sample-barcoded 5' primer were used in a second PCR of roughly 6 to 12 cycles. TCRdb re-analysed the 5' RACE reads in MiXCR, keeping a single row per CDR3 protein. The sample contains some 1.8 million distinct CDR3 sequences, roughly 43% of which appear only once. The material sequenced was blood. The receptors derive from a human donor in good health.

This clonotype was observed many times. The genes are TRBV7-2 and TRBJ2-7; 9 nucleotides align to TRBD1. This CDR3 spans 14 amino acids. V trimming: 5 bases; J trimming: 3 bases; junction bases outside the gene matches: 5. Germline V gene lookup returns CDR1 SGHTA and CDR2 FQGNSA. The CDR3 nucleotides read TGTGCCAGCAGCCGCCCGGGACAGGGCTACGAGCAGTACTTC. Translating it yields CASSRPGQGYEQYF.

The chain combines TRBV6-5 with TRBJ2-7, with 8 bases fitting TRBD1. The ends lost 10 bases at V and 2 bases at J; junction bases unmatched: 4. Germline V lookup: CDR1 MNHEY, CDR2 SVGAGI. CDR3 length: 12 amino acids. CDR3 DNA: TGTGCCACCGGACAGGGAACCTACGAGCAGTACTTC. It translates to CATGQGTYEQYF.

This clonotype has just a few counts. The chain combines TRBV12-3 or TRBV12-4 with TRBJ2-4; D is uncertain. The CDR3 sequence is 12 residues long. Between the trimmed V and J ends, which lost 5 bases and 2 bases, there was a span of 4 bases. The CDR3 here is CASSGTKNIQYF. CDR3 sequence (DNA): TGTGCCAGCAGTGGGACCAAAAACATTCAGTACTTC.

This clonotype was counted between two and nine times. Germline and junction disagree at one end, which may indicate a read error. The chain is built from TRBV20-1 and TRBJ2-3; 12 positions match TRBD2. Germline CDR1 reads DFQATT; CDR2 reads SNEGSKA (reference sequence). The CDR3 is 15 amino acids. CDR3 coding DNA: TGCAGTGCTGTCGGACTAGCGGGAAACACAGATACGCGGTATTTT. This codes for CSAVGLAGNTDTRYF.

This clonotype came up a few times. V gene TRBV7-2 combines with J gene TRBJ2-3; D gene uncertain. V lost 1 base and J 6 bases, leaving 8 bases between the germline ends. The CDR3 spans 13 residues. Germline assignment: CDR1 SGHTA and CDR2 FQGNSA. CDR3 sequence: CASSLDPLDTQYF. CDR3 DNA sequence: TGTGCCAGCAGCTTAGATCCCCTCGATACGCAGTATTTT. Based on the CDR3 plus reference TRBV7-2 and TRBJ2-3, the full variable domain is GAGVSQSPSNKVTEKGKDVELRCDPISGHTALYWYRQSLGQGLEFLIYFQGNSAPDKSGLPSDRFSAERTGGSVSTLTIQRTQQEDSAVYLCASSLDPLDTQYFGPGTRLTVL.

This clonotype was seen a handful of times. This rearrangement joins TRBV9 to TRBJ2-1; weak D call: TRBD2 (6 bases). The CDR3 sequence is 15 residues long. The ends were cut back, 0 bases at V and 7 bases at J, with 14 bases in the middle. Germline V gene sequence: CDR1 SGDLS, CDR2 YYNGEE. The CDR3 bases are TGTGCCAGCAGCGTAGCGGGGACTCCCTCGAATGAGCAGTTCTTC. Translation gives CASSVAGTPSNEQFF.

Notes on this clonotype: Compared with germline, one end of the junction differs, possibly owing to a read error. The genes are TRBV7-9 and TRBJ2-1; TRBD2 matches 10 bases. The length of the CDR3 is 19 residues. CDR1 and CDR2 from the germline V gene are SEHNR and FQNEAQ (reference sequence). CDR3 in amino acids: CVSSILAGPIEYFYNEQFF. The CDR3 nucleotides are TGTGTCAGCAGCATACTAGCGGGGCCAATCGAATACTTTTACAATGAGCAGTTCTTC.

This clonotype was picked up a small number of times. The gene calls are TRBV7-2 and TRBJ2-5, with a tentative D call TRBD2 (6 bases). Per the germline V gene, CDR1 is SGHTA and CDR2 is FQGNSA. V gave up 5 bases and J gave up 2 bases, with 18 bases separating them. CDR3 length equals 16 residues. CDR3 in amino acids: CASSRGVGSGQETQYF. The CDR3 region has the DNA TGTGCCAGCAGCCGCGGGGTGGGAAGCGGGCAAGAGACCCAGTACTTC.

This rearrangement joins TRBV9 to TRBJ1-2; D remains unclear. The germline V gene has CDR1 SGDLS and CDR2 YYNGEE. The CDR3 has 11 residues. V lost 3 bases and J 8 bases, leaving 8 bases between the germline ends. CDR3 nucleotides: TGTGCCAGCAGCGGTCGATGGGGCTACACCTTC. As protein: CASSGRWGYTF.

This clonotype was counted between two and nine times. The rearrangement links TRBV2 to TRBJ2-3; 8 positions agree with TRBD2. CDR1 is SNHLY, CDR2 FYNNEI, per germline. The length of the CDR3 is 14 residues. The ends lost 6 bases at V and 5 bases at J; junction bases unmatched: 7. The chain's CDR3 is CASSGGGLVDTQYF. The CDR3 region has the DNA TGTGCCAGCAGCGGCGGGGGGCTCGTAGATACGCAGTATTTT. Drawing the rest from reference TRBV2 and TRBJ2-3, the complete variable domain is EPEVTQTPSHQVTQMGQEVILRCVPISNHLYFYWYRQILGQKVEFLVSFYNNEISEKSEIFDDQFSVERPDGSNFTLKIRSTKLEDSAMYFCASSGGGLVDTQYFGPGTRLTVL.

This clonotype was seen a few times. The V call is TRBV7-8, the J call TRBJ1-2, with 10 bases fitting TRBD1. CDR3 length: 15 amino acids. V lost 1 base to trimming and J lost 6 bases; unmatched junction nucleotides: 5. Germline V lookup: CDR1 SGHVS, CDR2 FQNEAQ. CDR3 amino acids: CASSLGTGGDDGYTF. As DNA, the CDR3 is TGTGCCAGCAGCTTAGGGACAGGGGGTGATGATGGCTACACCTTC.

The chain joins TRBV9 to TRBJ2-3; TRBD2 matches 9 bases. This CDR3 region has 15 residues. The ends lost 3 bases at V and 0 bases at J; junction bases unmatched: 2. Germline V gene sequence: CDR1 SGDLS, CDR2 YYNGEE. The CDR3 loop is CASSDSGGSTDTQYF. In DNA form, the CDR3 reads TGTGCCAGCAGCGATAGCGGGGGAAGCACAGATACGCAGTATTTT.

This clonotype was seen a handful of times. The rearrangement joins TRBV4-3 to TRBJ1-4; D uncertain. Germline CDR1 LGHNA, CDR2 YSLEER. CDR3 size: 16 residues. With 2 bases removed from V and 0 bases from J, the gap between germline ends came to 10 bases. The CDR3 region is CASSQSQTATNEKLFF. The CDR3 nucleotides read TGCGCCAGCAGCCAATCTCAGACCGCAACTAATGAAAAACTGTTTTTT.

The chain couples TRBV29-1 to TRBJ2-1, with 11 bases identical to TRBD2. The length of the CDR3 is 14 residues. V was clipped by 0 bases and J by 10 bases; unmatched bases: 5. CDR1 SQVTM and CDR2 ANQGSEA come from the germline V gene. The DNA of the CDR3 is TGCAGCGTTGAAGATCTACTAGCGGGAGCGGAGCAGTTCTTC. Translated: CSVEDLLAGAEQFF.

V is TRBV29-1 and J is TRBJ2-2; D gene uncertain. CDR1 is SQVTM, CDR2 ANQGSEA, per germline. Between the trimmed V and J ends, which lost 4 bases and 1 base, there was a span of 7 bases. The CDR3 is 13 amino acids. CDR3 in DNA: TGCAGCGTTGTTGACGGGAACACCGGGGAGCTGTTTTTT. Its protein is CSVVDGNTGELFF.

The chain couples TRBV9 to TRBJ2-1, with D unclear. Trimming took 0 bases from V and 8 from J, leaving 12 bases between them. This CDR3 is 14 amino acids long. From germline, CDR1 is SGDLS and CDR2 YYNGEE. This CDR3 reads CASSVDPAVYEQFF. For the CDR3, the DNA is TGTGCCAGCAGCGTAGATCCAGCAGTCTATGAGCAGTTCTTC.

This clonotype has a handful of counts. The chain carries TRBV3-1 and TRBJ2-4, with a weak D call TRBD2 (6 bases). The assigned J gene may be wrong: the sequence end matches TRBJ2-5 better. The CDR3 runs to 15 residues. The germline CDR1 and CDR2 sequences are LGHDT and YNNKEL (reference sequence). CDR3: CASSQRRGGEETQYF. CDR3 DNA sequence: TGTGCCAGCAGCCAACGAAGGGGAGGAGAAGAGACCCAGTACTTC.

The chain carries TRBV5-1 and TRBJ1-5; possible D gene TRBD1, 6 bases. The V gene lost 4 bases and the J gene lost 10 bases, with 18 bases spanning the gap. This CDR3 region has 14 residues. Germline CDR1 is SGHRS and CDR2 is YFSETQ. Written as DNA, the CDR3 is TGCGCCAGCAGCCCAATGGGACAAGCATATCCCCAGCATTTT. The encoded protein is CASSPMGQAYPQHF.

CDR3 nucleotide sequence: TGCAGTGCTAGAGGAGGTGCTGGACAGTTTAATGAAAAACTGTTTTTT. Amino acid sequence: CSARGGAGQFNEKLFF. The chain links TRBV20-1 to TRBJ1-4, with D possibly matching TRBD1 (6 bases). This CDR3 region has 16 residues. In germline, CDR1 is DFQATT, CDR2 SNEGSKA (reference sequence). V shed 1 base and J shed 4 bases, with 16 bases lying between them.

J is TRBJ1-3 and V is TRBV29-1; tentatively, D is TRBD1 (5 bases). The V end lost 7 bases, the J end lost 0 bases, and 13 bases lay between the germline ends. CDR3 size: 14 residues. The germline CDR1 and CDR2 sequences are SQVTM and ANQGSEA. CDR3 in amino acids: CSAAGGDSGNTIYF. CDR3 sequence (DNA): TGCAGCGCGGCGGGGGGGGACTCTGGAAACACCATATATTTT.

The V gene is TRBV12-3 or TRBV12-4, the J gene TRBJ2-1; tentative D call: TRBD2 (6 bases). CDR3 length: 15 amino acids. Trimming cost V 6 bases and J 3 bases, with 15 bases left between them. The CDR3 spells CASSLRRGNYNEQFF. CDR3 coding DNA: TGTGCCAGCAGCCTTAGGAGGGGCAACTACAATGAGCAGTTCTTC.

This chain joins TRBV7-9 and TRBJ1-4; 12 bases map to TRBD1. CDR3 length equals 15 residues. The ends lost 5 bases at V and 7 bases at J; junction bases unmatched: 5. CDR1 is SEHNR, CDR2 FQNEAQ, per germline (reference sequence). CDR3 coding DNA: TGTGCCAGCAGCCCGGGACAGGGGGCTGGTGAAAAACTGTTTTTT. This gives the protein CASSPGQGAGEKLFF.

This clonotype was detected a few times. This chain links TRBV6-6 with TRBJ1-6; D unclear. V lost 7 bases to trimming and J lost 0 bases, with 7 bases between them. Germline V CDR1 and CDR2: MNHNY, SVGAGI (reference sequence). The CDR3 is made up of 14 amino acids. CDR3 loop: CASTESSYNSPLHF. In nucleotides, the CDR3 is TGTGCCAGCACGGAGAGCTCCTATAATTCACCCCTCCACTTT.

The J gene is TRBJ2-1, the V gene TRBV20-1, with 7 bases matching TRBD2. The V and J ends lost 2 bases and 3 bases, in that order; junction bases with no gene match: 7. The length of the CDR3 is 15 residues. The V gene's germline CDR1 is DFQATT and CDR2 SNEGSKA (reference sequence). Here the CDR3 DNA reads TGCAGTGCTAGAAGCCTCGAGCGGGACTACAATGAGCAGTTCTTC. Its translation: CSARSLERDYNEQFF.

This sequence joins TRBV2 and TRBJ2-7, with 10 bases that match TRBD2. The DNA end favors TRBJ2-5, so the J call may be wrong. The germline V gene encodes CDR1 SNHLY and CDR2 FYNNEI. CDR3 length: 14 residues. The DNA of the CDR3 is TGTGCCAGCAGTCTAGCGGGGGCAAGGGAGACCCAGTACTTC. It specifies CASSLAGARETQYF.

At least ten counts were recorded for this clonotype. This chain connects TRBV6-6 to TRBJ2-7; D not resolved. Trimming took off 6 bases at V and 3 bases at J, with 9 bases between the two ends. Germline-derived CDR1 and CDR2 are MNHNY and SVGAGI (reference sequence). The CDR3 loop spans 12 amino acids. Written as DNA, the CDR3 is TGTGCCAGCAGCCCTATCGGCTACGAGCAGTACTTC. This codes for CASSPIGYEQYF.

V gene TRBV12-3 or TRBV12-4 combines with J gene TRBJ2-3, with TRBD2 identical over 9 bases. The CDR3 length is 16 residues. J lost 4 bases, V lost 5 bases, and 10 bases had no gene match. The CDR3 DNA sequence: TGTGCCAGCAGTACCGGGACTAGCTTTTCCGCAGATACGCAGTATTTT. Its translation: CASSTGTSFSADTQYF.

This clonotype has only a few counts. This chain uses TRBV27 with TRBJ2-1, with D unclear. The CDR3 has 14 residues. V lost 6 bases, J lost 0 bases, and 9 bases lay in between. The germline CDR1 and CDR2 sequences are MNHEY and SMNVEV (reference sequence). The CDR3 DNA is TGTGCCAGCAGGTTGACGGGCTCCTACAATGAGCAGTTCTTC. Protein product: CASRLTGSYNEQFF.

The chain recombines TRBV4-3 with TRBJ1-2; D is possibly TRBD1 (5 bases). The germline CDR1 and CDR2 sequences are LGHNA and YSLEER. The ends were cut back, 7 bases at V and 4 bases at J, with 22 bases in the middle. CDR3 length: 16 amino acids. CDR3 DNA: TGCGCCAGCAAGCCACTTTCCTCCGGGGCTAGCTATGGCTACACCTTC. It yields the protein CASKPLSSGASYGYTF.